This T cell receptor beta chain was identified in a study of OX40 agonist ivuxolimab in advanced cancers. Study information: Dose-escalation cases comprised hepatocellular carcinoma, melanoma, renal cell or head and neck cancer. Eligibility admitted prior anti-PD-1, anti-PD-L1 or anti-CTLA-4 therapy; about 42% had some. Partial responses were achieved by three patients, of whom one had hepatocellular carcinoma and two had cutaneous melanoma. Study-wide points: CD4+ T cells averaged fewer expanded clones than CD8+ T cells.

The repertoire was sequenced with immunoSEQ multiplex PCR; TCRdb's copy has only in-frame clones and lacks some. Of 91,000 or so clones listed, 65% to 90% are singletons. Concerning this clone itself: Its antigen is as yet unknown.

Trimming cost V 2 bases and J 5 bases, with 3 bases left between them. CDR3 size: 12 residues. CDR1 is LNHDA, CDR2 SQIVND, per germline (reference sequence). This rearrangement joins TRBV19 to TRBJ2-2, with D unresolved. Sequenced here: CD4+ or CD8+ T cells sorted from blood, sampled in a trial of the OX40 agonist ivuxolimab. The TCR was taken from an adult with an advanced solid tumor such as melanoma, head and neck, liver or kidney cancer. The CDR3 coding sequence is TGTGCCAGTAGTATAATTACCGGGGAGCTGTTTTTT. This encodes CASSIITGELFF.